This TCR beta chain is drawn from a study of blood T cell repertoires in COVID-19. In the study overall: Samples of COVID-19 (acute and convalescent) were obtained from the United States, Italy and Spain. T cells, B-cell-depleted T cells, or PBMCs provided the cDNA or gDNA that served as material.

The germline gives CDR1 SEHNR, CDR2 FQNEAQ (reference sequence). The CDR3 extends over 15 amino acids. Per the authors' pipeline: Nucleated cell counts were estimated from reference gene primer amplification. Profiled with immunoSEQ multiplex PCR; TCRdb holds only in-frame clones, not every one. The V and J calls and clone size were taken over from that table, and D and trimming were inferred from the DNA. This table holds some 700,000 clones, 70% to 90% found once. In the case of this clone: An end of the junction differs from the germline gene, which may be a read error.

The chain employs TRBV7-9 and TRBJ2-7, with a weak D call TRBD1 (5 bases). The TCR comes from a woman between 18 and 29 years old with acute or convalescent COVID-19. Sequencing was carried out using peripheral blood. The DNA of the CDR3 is TGTGCCAGCAGCAGCACCTCAGGGCTTTCCTTCGAGCAGTACTTC. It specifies CASSSTSGLSFEQYF.